This TCR beta chain was captured in a study of T cell responses to AZD1222 COVID-19 vaccine. Overall study context: Some second doses came at about 4 weeks and others at about 12 weeks; these were pooled. Whole-study findings and limits: Rises in breadth and depth of Spike-specific TCRs came after two AZD1222 doses. The donor group comprised mostly white British people and more females; the analysis possibly underestimated clonal diversity.

Unmatched junction bases numbered 10, after V lost 8 bases and J lost 4 bases. The CDR3 has 15 residues. Germline V gene lookup returns CDR1 MNHNS and CDR2 SASEGT. The repertoire was sequenced with immunoSEQ multiplex PCR; TCRdb's copy has only in-frame clones and lacks some. Of about 150,000 clones listed, about 89% are singletons. Note on this clone: Antigen specificity is unknown.

Material: peripheral blood, obtained on day 0 of AZD1222 vaccination. The sequence was collected from an adult in good health. The V and J genes are TRBV6-1 and TRBJ2-1; 8 nucleotides match TRBD1. The CDR3 DNA reads TGTGCCAGCCGACCGGACAGGGTCGGGTACAATGAGCAGTTCTTC. Translated: CASRPDRVGYNEQFF.